This T cell receptor beta chain was found in a study of T cells after yellow fever vaccination. Study-wide results and caveats: The CD4 and CD8 compartments had a small share of their clonotypes in common. Bulk-population clonotypes that are abundant could appear as contaminants in FACS-sorted repertoires.

As regards this clonotype: As yet, its antigen is unknown.

The CDR3 loop spans 16 amino acids. The V and J ends lost 5 bases and 1 base respectively, with 17 bases between them. The germline V gene has CDR1 SGHTA and CDR2 FQGTGA. TCRdb called the 5' RACE reads again in MiXCR, with one record for every CDR3 protein. There are 150,000 to 200,000 distinct CDR3 sequences in the sample; 6% to 7.5% occur only once, and roughly 2.5% lies in the top ten. The sequences come from CD4+ T cells sorted from PBMCs, collected about 5 days after the first yellow fever vaccination. This TCR was recovered from a man aged 18 to 29 who received the YFV17D yellow fever vaccine. The chain links TRBV7-3 to TRBJ1-1; unclear D gene. The CDR3 nucleotides are TGTGCCAGCAGCCTCTGGTCGGGGAACAGGAACACTGAAGCTTTCTTT. Protein product: CASSLWSGNRNTEAFF.